These T cell receptor beta chains were read from a single sample in a study of shared clonotypes between healthy human individuals. The data were produced by immunoSEQ multiplex PCR, yet TCRdb's version contains in-frame clones alone and is incomplete. The table records millions of clones, about 95% of them present only once. The sequenced material came from naive CD8+ T cells sorted from blood. Receptor source: a man younger than 30 in good health. Both conserved end residues are part of each CDR3. A D gene is named only where the DNA matches it firmly. Only part of the rows carry a size: once, few, many, or a class if the clone is expanded.

J: TRBJ1-5
size: .
D: TRBD1
V: TRBV19
CDR3: CASSLTGGSFFISNQPQHF
DNA: TGTGCCAGTAGTTTGACAGGGGGTTCTTTTTTTATCAGCAATCAGCCCCAGCATTTT

J: TRBJ1-2
size: .
D: .
V: TRBV7-9
CDR3: CASSSTQGTRGYTF
DNA: TGTGCCAGCAGCTCGACACAGGGAACGCGGGGCTACACCTTC

J: TRBJ2-7
size: .
D: TRBD1
V: TRBV6-1
CDR3: CASRGQGGEQYF
DNA: TGTGCCAGCAGGGGACAGGGCGGCGAGCAGTACTTC

J: TRBJ1-1
size: .
D: .
V: TRBV6-1
CDR3: CASSALGGDTEAFF
DNA: TGTGCCAGCAGTGCGTTAGGGGGTGACACTGAAGCTTTCTTT

J: TRBJ1-5
size: .
D: .
V: TRBV7-9
CDR3: CASSELNQPQHF
DNA: TGTGCCAGCAGCGAACTTAATCAGCCCCAGCATTTT

J: TRBJ2-7
size: .
D: .
V: TRBV4-3
CDR3: CASSPRPGLGEQYF
DNA: TGCGCCAGCAGTCCCAGACCAGGGTTAGGCGAGCAGTACTTC

J: TRBJ2-1
size: .
D: .
V: TRBV6-5
CDR3: CASSYSDSYNEQFF
DNA: TGTGCCAGCAGTTACTCCGACAGTTACAATGAGCAGTTCTTC

J: TRBJ2-5
size: .
D: TRBD1
V: TRBV9
CDR3: CASSEYPTGGGETQYF
DNA: TGTGCCAGCAGCGAGTACCCGACAGGGGGCGGTGAGACCCAGTACTTC

J: TRBJ1-1
size: once
D: .
V: TRBV6-5
CDR3: CASSYGESTEAFF
DNA: TGTGCCAGCAGTTACGGGGAGAGCACTGAAGCTTTCTTT

J: TRBJ2-7
size: .
D: .
V: TRBV11-3
CDR3: CASSFDPRGEQYF
DNA: TGTGCCAGCAGCTTCGATCCGAGGGGGGAGCAGTACTTC

J: TRBJ2-7
size: .
D: TRBD2
V: TRBV19
CDR3: CASSIIPGLAYEQYF
DNA: TGTGCCAGTAGTATAATTCCCGGACTAGCCTACGAGCAGTACTTC

J: TRBJ2-1
size: .
D: TRBD2
V: TRBV4-2
CDR3: CASSQKESGENYNEQFF
DNA: TGTGCCAGCAGCCAGAAGGAAAGCGGGGAGAATTACAATGAGCAGTTCTTC

J: TRBJ2-3
size: .
D: .
V: TRBV27
CDR3: CASRTLQKGTDTQYF
DNA: TGTGCCAGCAGGACCCTCCAAAAGGGCACAGATACGCAGTATTTT

J: TRBJ2-6
size: .
D: .
V: TRBV5-6
CDR3: CASSPPLYSGANVLTF
DNA: TGTGCCAGCAGCCCTCCTCTCTACTCTGGGGCCAACGTCCTGACTTTC

J: TRBJ2-5
size: .
D: .
V: TRBV20-1
CDR3: CSASAEETQYF
DNA: TGCAGTGCTAGTGCCGAAGAGACCCAGTACTTC

J: TRBJ1-2
size: .
D: TRBD1
V: TRBV9
CDR3: CASSPGQSNYGYTF
DNA: TGTGCCAGCAGCCCGGGACAGTCTAACTATGGCTACACCTTC

J: TRBJ2-1
size: once
D: .
V: TRBV12-5
CDR3: CASGLWEGNEQFF
DNA: TGTGCTAGTGGTTTGTGGGAAGGCAATGAGCAGTTCTTC

J: TRBJ2-7
size: once
D: .
V: TRBV11-2
CDR3: CASSLDRFTGSYEQYF
DNA: TGTGCCAGCAGCTTAGATCGATTTACAGGCTCCTACGAGCAGTACTTC

J: TRBJ1-1
size: .
D: .
V: TRBV28
CDR3: CASSLVFGAGDTEAFF
DNA: TGTGCCAGCAGTTTAGTCTTCGGGGCAGGGGACACTGAAGCTTTCTTT

J: TRBJ2-1
size: .
D: .
V: TRBV29-1
CDR3: CSVEEGDEQFF
DNA: TGCAGCGTTGAAGAGGGCGATGAGCAGTTCTTC

J: TRBJ1-2
size: few
D: .
V: TRBV6-5
CDR3: CASSYSDPGGYGYTF
DNA: TGTGCCAGCAGTTACTCTGACCCGGGAGGGTATGGCTACACCTTC

J: TRBJ1-5
size: .
D: .
V: TRBV2
CDR3: CASSDAELYSNQPQHF
DNA: TGTGCCAGCAGTGATGCAGAGCTCTATAGCAATCAGCCCCAGCATTTT

J: TRBJ2-7
size: .
D: .
V: TRBV10-2
CDR3: CASGVGRSYYEQYF
DNA: TGCGCCAGCGGGGTGGGTAGGAGCTACTACGAGCAGTACTTC

J: TRBJ2-5
size: .
D: TRBD2
V: TRBV7-9
CDR3: CASSPPAGEETQYF
DNA: TGTGCCAGCAGCCCGCCGGCGGGGGAAGAGACCCAGTACTTC

J: TRBJ2-1
size: .
D: TRBD1
V: TRBV13
CDR3: CASSSPGDRDNEQFF
DNA: TGTGCCAGCAGTTCCCCTGGGGACAGGGACAATGAGCAGTTCTTC

J: TRBJ1-2
size: .
D: .
V: TRBV12-5
CDR3: CASAVMGTANGYTF
DNA: TGTGCTAGTGCTGTCATGGGCACGGCGAATGGCTACACCTTC

J: TRBJ2-1
size: .
D: TRBD2
V: TRBV28
CDR3: CASSTNGLAGVRYNEQFF
DNA: TGTGCCAGCAGTACAAACGGACTAGCGGGGGTCAGGTACAATGAGCAGTTCTTC

J: TRBJ2-7
size: .
D: .
V: TRBV11-2
CDR3: CASGGDREVVLVGEQYF
DNA: TGTGCCAGCGGGGGCGACAGGGAGGTTGTGTTGGTCGGCGAGCAGTACTTC

J: TRBJ2-1
size: .
D: .
V: TRBV9
CDR3: CASSVDGSNEQFF
DNA: TGTGCCAGCAGCGTAGATGGGTCCAATGAGCAGTTCTTC

J: TRBJ1-1
size: .
D: .
V: TRBV6-5
CDR3: CASSYREGRTEAFF
DNA: TGTGCCAGCAGTTACCGGGAGGGAAGAACTGAAGCTTTCTTT

J: TRBJ2-2
size: .
D: .
V: TRBV4-1
CDR3: CASSGGLGTGELFF
DNA: TGCGCCAGCAGCGGGGGGCTCGGCACCGGGGAGCTGTTTTTT

J: TRBJ2-7
size: .
D: TRBD2
V: TRBV25-1
CDR3: CASSELAGRAYEQYF
DNA: TGTGCCAGCAGTGAATTAGCGGGGAGGGCCTACGAGCAGTACTTC

J: TRBJ2-7
size: .
D: .
V: TRBV6-1
CDR3: CASSENSIPPEQYF
DNA: TGTGCCAGCAGTGAAAATAGCATCCCCCCCGAGCAGTACTTC

J: TRBJ2-7
size: .
D: .
V: TRBV7-8
CDR3: CASSLGSYEQYF
DNA: TGTGCCAGCAGCCTCGGGAGCTACGAGCAGTACTTC

J: TRBJ2-4
size: .
D: .
V: TRBV21-1
CDR3: CASSKSGQAWNIQYF
DNA: TGTGCCAGCAGCAAATCGGGACAGGCCTGGAACATTCAGTACTTC

J: TRBJ1-2
size: once
D: TRBD1
V: TRBV4-3
CDR3: CASSQDARGKDGYTF
DNA: TGCGCCAGCAGCCAAGATGCCAGGGGGAAGGATGGCTACACCTTC

J: TRBJ2-7
size: .
D: TRBD1
V: TRBV5-1
CDR3: CASSLAAGGIYEQYF
DNA: TGCGCCAGCAGCTTGGCAGCAGGGGGAATCTACGAGCAGTACTTC

J: TRBJ1-2
size: .
D: TRBD1
V: TRBV5-5
CDR3: CASSAGQGGNYGYTF
DNA: TGTGCCAGCAGCGCAGGACAGGGGGGTAACTATGGCTACACCTTC

J: TRBJ2-3
size: .
D: TRBD2
V: TRBV2
CDR3: CASSGGGSTDTQYF
DNA: TGTGCCAGCAGTGGCGGGGGGAGCACAGATACGCAGTATTTT

J: TRBJ2-7
size: .
D: .
V: TRBV11-2
CDR3: CASSRADASYEQYF
DNA: TGTGCCAGCAGCCGGGCGGATGCCTCCTACGAGCAGTACTTC

J: TRBJ2-1
size: .
D: TRBD1
V: TRBV7-9
CDR3: CASSLATGGRNEQFF
DNA: TGTGCCAGCAGCTTAGCGACAGGGGGCAGGAATGAGCAGTTCTTC

J: TRBJ2-1
size: .
D: TRBD2
V: TRBV7-6
CDR3: CASSLGSREGYNEQFF
DNA: TGTGCCAGCAGCTTAGGTTCTCGGGAGGGATACAATGAGCAGTTCTTC

J: TRBJ2-7
size: .
D: .
V: TRBV21-1
CDR3: CASSKPSPYEQYF
DNA: TGTGCCAGCAGCAAACCATCCCCCTACGAGCAGTACTTC

J: TRBJ2-2
size: .
D: .
V: TRBV19
CDR3: CASSIGAGDTGELFF
DNA: TGTGCCAGTAGTATAGGGGCAGGGGACACCGGGGAGCTGTTTTTT

J: TRBJ2-1
size: .
D: TRBD2
V: TRBV5-6
CDR3: CASSFFAGVLEQFF
DNA: TGTGCCAGCAGCTTTTTTGCGGGAGTCCTTGAGCAGTTCTTC

J: TRBJ1-1
size: .
D: .
V: TRBV7-9
CDR3: CASSLAGGGNTEAFF
DNA: TGTGCCAGCAGCTTAGCGGGGGGCGGGAACACTGAAGCTTTCTTT

J: TRBJ2-5
size: .
D: .
V: TRBV5-1
CDR3: CASSPWTGETQYF
DNA: TGCGCCAGCAGCCCGTGGACCGGGGAGACCCAGTACTTC

J: TRBJ2-2
size: .
D: .
V: TRBV28
CDR3: CASSLSGTPGELFF
DNA: TGTGCCAGCAGTTTATCAGGGACCCCCGGGGAGCTGTTTTTT

J: TRBJ2-6
size: .
D: .
V: TRBV7-9
CDR3: CASSLNPRAGANVLTF
DNA: TGTGCCAGCAGCTTAAACCCCCGGGCTGGGGCCAACGTCCTGACTTTC

J: TRBJ2-3
size: .
D: .
V: TRBV10-2
CDR3: CASSWLRVGADTQYF
DNA: TGCGCCAGCAGTTGGTTAAGGGTGGGAGCAGATACGCAGTATTTT

J: TRBJ2-2
size: .
D: .
V: TRBV9
CDR3: CASSSTRYPDTGELFF
DNA: TGTGCCAGCAGCTCAACCAGATACCCCGACACCGGGGAGCTGTTTTTT

J: TRBJ1-2
size: .
D: .
V: TRBV2
CDR3: CASQDAGYGYTF
DNA: TGTGCCAGTCAGGACGCAGGTTATGGCTACACCTTC

J: TRBJ1-2
size: .
D: .
V: TRBV28
CDR3: CASSSTPRGQYLNYGYTF
DNA: TGTGCCAGCAGTTCCACCCCAAGAGGACAGTACCTTAACTATGGCTACACCTTC

J: TRBJ2-7
size: .
D: TRBD1
V: TRBV9
CDR3: CASSVGDSTSYEQYF
DNA: TGTGCCAGCAGCGTAGGGGACAGTACTTCCTACGAGCAGTACTTC